This T cell receptor beta chain appears in the sequencing data of a study of blood T cell repertoires in COVID-19. As for the study in general: Some COVID-19 samples were acute and others convalescent; all came from the United States, Italy and Spain.

This clone was found once. This CDR3 comprises 14 residues. Germline V CDR1 and CDR2: SGHTA, FQGNSA. V was clipped by 6 bases and J by 0 bases; unmatched bases: 5. Original handling: Nucleated cell counts were estimated from reference gene primer amplification. Clones were read by immunoSEQ multiplex PCR, and TCRdb kept only the in-frame ones, dropping some. For V, J and clone size, that table is used; D and trimming come from the DNA. The top ten hold less than 6.5% of the sample, which has under 300,000 clones, about 83% seen once. The sequence was obtained from a human donor in a cohort sampled during active COVID-19. Sample: peripheral blood. V and J are TRBV7-2 and TRBJ2-7; TRBD1 matches 7 bases. The CDR3 DNA is TGTGCCAGCAGATCACAGGGGTCCTCCTACGAGCAGTACTTC. The encoded protein is CASRSQGSSYEQYF.